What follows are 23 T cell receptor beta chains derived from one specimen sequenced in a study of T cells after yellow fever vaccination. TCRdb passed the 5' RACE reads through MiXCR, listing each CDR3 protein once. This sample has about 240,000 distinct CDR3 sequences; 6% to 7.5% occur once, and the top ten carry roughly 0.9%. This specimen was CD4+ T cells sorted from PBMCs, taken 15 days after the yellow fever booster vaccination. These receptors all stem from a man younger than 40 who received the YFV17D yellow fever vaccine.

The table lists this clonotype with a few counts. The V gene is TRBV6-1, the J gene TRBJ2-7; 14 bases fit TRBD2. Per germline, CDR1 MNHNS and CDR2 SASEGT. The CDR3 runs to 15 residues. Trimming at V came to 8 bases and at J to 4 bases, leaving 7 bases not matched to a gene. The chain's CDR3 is CASLPGTSGRYEQYF. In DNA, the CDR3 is TGTGCCAGCCTCCCCGGGACTAGCGGGAGATACGAGCAGTACTTC.

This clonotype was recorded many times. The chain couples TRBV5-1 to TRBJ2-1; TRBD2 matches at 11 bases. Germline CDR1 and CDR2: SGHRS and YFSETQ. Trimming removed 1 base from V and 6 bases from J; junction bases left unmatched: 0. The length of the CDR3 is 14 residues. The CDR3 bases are TGCGCCAGCAGCTTGACTAGCGGGAGCAATGAGCAGTTCTTC. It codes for CASSLTSGSNEQFF.

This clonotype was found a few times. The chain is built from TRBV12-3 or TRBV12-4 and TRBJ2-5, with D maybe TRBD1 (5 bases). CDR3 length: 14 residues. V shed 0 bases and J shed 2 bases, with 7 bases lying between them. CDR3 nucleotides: TGTGCCAGCAGTTTAGCGACAGCTCAAGAGACCCAGTACTTC. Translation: CASSLATAQETQYF.

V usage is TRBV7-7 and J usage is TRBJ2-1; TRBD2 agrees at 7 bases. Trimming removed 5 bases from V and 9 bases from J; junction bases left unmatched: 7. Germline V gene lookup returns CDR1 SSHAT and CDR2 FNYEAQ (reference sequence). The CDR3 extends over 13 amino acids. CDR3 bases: TGTGCCAGCAGCCGGGACTATTCGCGTGAGCAGTTCTTC. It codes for CASSRDYSREQFF.

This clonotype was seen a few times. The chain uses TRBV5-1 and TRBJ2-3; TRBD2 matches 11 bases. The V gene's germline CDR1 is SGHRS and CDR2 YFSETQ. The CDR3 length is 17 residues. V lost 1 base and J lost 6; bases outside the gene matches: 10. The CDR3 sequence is CASSLYSGRAQGDTQYF. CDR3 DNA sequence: TGCGCCAGCAGCTTGTATAGCGGGAGGGCCCAGGGCGATACGCAGTATTTT.

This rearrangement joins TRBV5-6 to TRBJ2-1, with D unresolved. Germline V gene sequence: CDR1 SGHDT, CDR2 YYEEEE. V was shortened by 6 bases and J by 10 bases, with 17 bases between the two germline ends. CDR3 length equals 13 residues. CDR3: CASKPRLLGEQFF. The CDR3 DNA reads TGTGCCAGCAAACCTCGACTCCTCGGCGAGCAGTTCTTC.

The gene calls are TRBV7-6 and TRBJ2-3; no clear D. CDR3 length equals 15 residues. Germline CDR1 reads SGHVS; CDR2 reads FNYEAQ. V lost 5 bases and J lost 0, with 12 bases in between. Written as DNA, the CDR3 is TGTGCCAGCAGCCCCTCCTTTGATAGCACAGATACGCAGTATTTT. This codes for CASSPSFDSTDTQYF.

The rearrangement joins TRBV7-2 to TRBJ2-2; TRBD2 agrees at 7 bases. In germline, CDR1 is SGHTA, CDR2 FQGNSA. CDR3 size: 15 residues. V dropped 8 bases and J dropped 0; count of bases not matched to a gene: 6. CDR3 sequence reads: CASYMGGSNTGELFF. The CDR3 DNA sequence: TGTGCCAGCTATATGGGGGGGTCGAACACCGGGGAGCTGTTTTTT.

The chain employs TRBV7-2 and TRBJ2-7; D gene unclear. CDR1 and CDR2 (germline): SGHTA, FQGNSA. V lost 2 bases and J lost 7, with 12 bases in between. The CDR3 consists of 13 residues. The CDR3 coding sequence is TGTGCCAGCAGCTTAAGGACGGAGAGAGAGCAGTACTTC. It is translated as CASSLRTEREQYF.

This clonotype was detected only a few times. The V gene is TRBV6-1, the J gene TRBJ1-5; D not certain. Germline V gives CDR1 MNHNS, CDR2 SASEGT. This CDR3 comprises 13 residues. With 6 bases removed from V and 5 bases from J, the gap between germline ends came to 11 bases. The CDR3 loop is CASSLNTYQPQHF. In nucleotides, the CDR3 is TGTGCCAGCAGCCTCAACACCTATCAGCCCCAGCATTTT.

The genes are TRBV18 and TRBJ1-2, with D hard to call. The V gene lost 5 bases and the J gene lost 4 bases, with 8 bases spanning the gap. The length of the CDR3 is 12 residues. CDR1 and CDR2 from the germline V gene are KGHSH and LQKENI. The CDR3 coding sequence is TGTGCCAGCTCAGACCTCTTCTATGGCTACACCTTC. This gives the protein CASSDLFYGYTF.

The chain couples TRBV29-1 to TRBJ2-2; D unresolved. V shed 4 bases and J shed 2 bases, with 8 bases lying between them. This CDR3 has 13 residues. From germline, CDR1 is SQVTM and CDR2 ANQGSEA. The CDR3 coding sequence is TGCAGCGTTGTGTGGAGTAACACCGGGGAGCTGTTTTTT. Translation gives CSVVWSNTGELFF.

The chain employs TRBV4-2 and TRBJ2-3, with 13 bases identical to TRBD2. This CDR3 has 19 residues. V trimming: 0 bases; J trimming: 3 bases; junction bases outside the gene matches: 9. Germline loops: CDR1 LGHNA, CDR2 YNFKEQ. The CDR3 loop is CASSQERTSGRAGTDTQYF. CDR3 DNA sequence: TGTGCCAGCAGCCAAGAGCGAACTAGCGGGAGGGCAGGGACAGATACGCAGTATTTT.

The CDR3 reads CASSPGQGPQAEAFF. For the CDR3, the DNA is TGTGCCAGCTCCCCTGGACAGGGCCCACAAGCTGAAGCTTTCTTT. J is TRBJ1-1 and V is TRBV18, with TRBD1 matching over 8 bases. J gave up 6 bases and V 6 bases, and 12 bases lay outside the gene matches. The CDR3 is made up of 15 amino acids. CDR1 is KGHSH, CDR2 LQKENI, per germline.

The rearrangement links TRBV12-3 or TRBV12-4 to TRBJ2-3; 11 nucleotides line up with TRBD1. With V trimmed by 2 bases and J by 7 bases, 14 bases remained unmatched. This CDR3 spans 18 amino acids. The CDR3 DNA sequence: TGTGCCAGCAGTTTAAAGTCGCAGATGGACAGGGGGCGAAATACGCAGTATTTT. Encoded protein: CASSLKSQMDRGRNTQYF.

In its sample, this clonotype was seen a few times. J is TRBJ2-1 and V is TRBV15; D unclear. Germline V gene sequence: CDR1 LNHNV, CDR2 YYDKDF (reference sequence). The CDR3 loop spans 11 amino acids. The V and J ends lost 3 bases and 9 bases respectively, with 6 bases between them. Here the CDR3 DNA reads TGTGCCACCAGCAGGAGACTTGAGCAGTTCTTC. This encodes CATSRRLEQFF.

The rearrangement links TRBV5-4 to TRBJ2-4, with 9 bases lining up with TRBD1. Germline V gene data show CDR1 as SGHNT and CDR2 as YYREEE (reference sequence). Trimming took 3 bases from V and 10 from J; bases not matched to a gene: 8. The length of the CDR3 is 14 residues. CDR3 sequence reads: CASSSLQGAGIQYF. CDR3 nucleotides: TGTGCCAGCAGCTCGTTACAGGGGGCAGGGATTCAGTACTTC.

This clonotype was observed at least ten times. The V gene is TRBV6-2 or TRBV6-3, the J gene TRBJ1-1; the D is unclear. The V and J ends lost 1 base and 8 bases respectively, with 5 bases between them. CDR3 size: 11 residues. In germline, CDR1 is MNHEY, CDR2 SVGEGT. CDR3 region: CASSYLKEAFF. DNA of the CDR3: TGTGCCAGCAGTTACTTGAAAGAAGCTTTCTTT.

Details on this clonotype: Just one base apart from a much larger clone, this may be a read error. CDR3 protein: CVSSSASGGSSYNEQFF. The CDR3 nucleotides are TGTGTCAGCAGTTCAGCTAGCGGGGGAAGCTCCTACAATGAGCAGTTCTTC. The rearrangement uses TRBV6-5 and TRBJ2-1; 10 nucleotides line up with TRBD2. The V gene's germline CDR1 is MNHEY and CDR2 SVGAGI. The CDR3 is 17 residues long.

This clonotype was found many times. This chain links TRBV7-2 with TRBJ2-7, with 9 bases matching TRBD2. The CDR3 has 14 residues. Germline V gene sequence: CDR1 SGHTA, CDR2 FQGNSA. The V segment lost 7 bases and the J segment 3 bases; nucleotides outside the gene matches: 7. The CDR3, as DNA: TGTGCCAGCAAGACTAGCGGAGCTAACTACGAGCAGTACTTC. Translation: CASKTSGANYEQYF. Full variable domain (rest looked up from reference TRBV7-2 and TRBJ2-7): GAGVSQSPSNKVTEKGKDVELRCDPISGHTALYWYRQSLGQGLEFLIYFQGNSAPDKSGLPSDRFSAERTGGSVSTLTIQRTQQEDSAVYLCASKTSGANYEQYFGPGTRLTVT.

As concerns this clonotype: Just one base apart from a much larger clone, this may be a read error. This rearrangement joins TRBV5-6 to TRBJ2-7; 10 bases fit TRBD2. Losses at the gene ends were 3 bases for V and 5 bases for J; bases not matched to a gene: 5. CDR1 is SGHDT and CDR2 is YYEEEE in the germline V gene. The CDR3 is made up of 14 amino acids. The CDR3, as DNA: TGTGCCAGCAGCTGGACTAGCGGAGGCCACGAGCAGTACTTC. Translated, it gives CASSWTSGGHEQYF.

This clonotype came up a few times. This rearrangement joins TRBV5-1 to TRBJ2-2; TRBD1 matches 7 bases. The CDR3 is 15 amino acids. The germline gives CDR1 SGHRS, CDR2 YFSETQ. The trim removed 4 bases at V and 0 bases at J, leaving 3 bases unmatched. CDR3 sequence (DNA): TGCGCCAGCAGCCGGGACAGAACGAACACCGGGGAGCTGTTTTTT. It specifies CASSRDRTNTGELFF.

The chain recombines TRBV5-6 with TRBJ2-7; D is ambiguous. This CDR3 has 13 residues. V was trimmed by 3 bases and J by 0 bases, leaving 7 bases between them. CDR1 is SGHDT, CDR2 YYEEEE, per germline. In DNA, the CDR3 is TGTGCCAGCAGCTCGACGTACTCCTACGAGCAGTACTTC. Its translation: CASSSTYSYEQYF.